The source of this T cell receptor (beta chain) is a study of T cells in Graves' hyperthyroidism and ophthalmopathy. Study summary: Peripheral blood was taken when the disease was first diagnosed, before any treatment began. General study findings and limits: Blood shared most expanded thyroid clonotypes above 0.001.

This clonotype came up many times. What it binds is not known. Amplified TCR beta CDR3 regions came from RNA transcripts. The HTBI primer set served for first-round RT-PCR of the TCR CDR3. TCRdb passed the multiplex PCR reads through MiXCR, listing each CDR3 protein once. The repertoire consists of roughly 380,000 distinct CDR3 sequences, with 14% occurring once and the leading ten covering 9.5% to 11%. Exclusions: uncontrolled infection, other autoimmune disease, pregnancy, lactation. Diagnoses were made from clinical symptoms, serum measures (thyroxine and TRAb), thyroid ultrasound and orbital computed tomography. The CDR3 spans 14 residues. V lost 5 bases to trimming and J lost 7 bases, with 15 bases between them. CDR1 is SGHVS and CDR2 is FQNEAQ in the germline V gene.

The receptor was isolated from an older woman with Graves' hyperthyroidism. Sequenced material: blood. This chain links TRBV7-8 with TRBJ1-5, with a possible D match to TRBD1 (6 bases). The CDR3, as DNA: TGTGCCAGCAGCCTAGACAGGCACGGGCAGCCCCAGCATTTT. It codes for CASSLDRHGQPQHF.